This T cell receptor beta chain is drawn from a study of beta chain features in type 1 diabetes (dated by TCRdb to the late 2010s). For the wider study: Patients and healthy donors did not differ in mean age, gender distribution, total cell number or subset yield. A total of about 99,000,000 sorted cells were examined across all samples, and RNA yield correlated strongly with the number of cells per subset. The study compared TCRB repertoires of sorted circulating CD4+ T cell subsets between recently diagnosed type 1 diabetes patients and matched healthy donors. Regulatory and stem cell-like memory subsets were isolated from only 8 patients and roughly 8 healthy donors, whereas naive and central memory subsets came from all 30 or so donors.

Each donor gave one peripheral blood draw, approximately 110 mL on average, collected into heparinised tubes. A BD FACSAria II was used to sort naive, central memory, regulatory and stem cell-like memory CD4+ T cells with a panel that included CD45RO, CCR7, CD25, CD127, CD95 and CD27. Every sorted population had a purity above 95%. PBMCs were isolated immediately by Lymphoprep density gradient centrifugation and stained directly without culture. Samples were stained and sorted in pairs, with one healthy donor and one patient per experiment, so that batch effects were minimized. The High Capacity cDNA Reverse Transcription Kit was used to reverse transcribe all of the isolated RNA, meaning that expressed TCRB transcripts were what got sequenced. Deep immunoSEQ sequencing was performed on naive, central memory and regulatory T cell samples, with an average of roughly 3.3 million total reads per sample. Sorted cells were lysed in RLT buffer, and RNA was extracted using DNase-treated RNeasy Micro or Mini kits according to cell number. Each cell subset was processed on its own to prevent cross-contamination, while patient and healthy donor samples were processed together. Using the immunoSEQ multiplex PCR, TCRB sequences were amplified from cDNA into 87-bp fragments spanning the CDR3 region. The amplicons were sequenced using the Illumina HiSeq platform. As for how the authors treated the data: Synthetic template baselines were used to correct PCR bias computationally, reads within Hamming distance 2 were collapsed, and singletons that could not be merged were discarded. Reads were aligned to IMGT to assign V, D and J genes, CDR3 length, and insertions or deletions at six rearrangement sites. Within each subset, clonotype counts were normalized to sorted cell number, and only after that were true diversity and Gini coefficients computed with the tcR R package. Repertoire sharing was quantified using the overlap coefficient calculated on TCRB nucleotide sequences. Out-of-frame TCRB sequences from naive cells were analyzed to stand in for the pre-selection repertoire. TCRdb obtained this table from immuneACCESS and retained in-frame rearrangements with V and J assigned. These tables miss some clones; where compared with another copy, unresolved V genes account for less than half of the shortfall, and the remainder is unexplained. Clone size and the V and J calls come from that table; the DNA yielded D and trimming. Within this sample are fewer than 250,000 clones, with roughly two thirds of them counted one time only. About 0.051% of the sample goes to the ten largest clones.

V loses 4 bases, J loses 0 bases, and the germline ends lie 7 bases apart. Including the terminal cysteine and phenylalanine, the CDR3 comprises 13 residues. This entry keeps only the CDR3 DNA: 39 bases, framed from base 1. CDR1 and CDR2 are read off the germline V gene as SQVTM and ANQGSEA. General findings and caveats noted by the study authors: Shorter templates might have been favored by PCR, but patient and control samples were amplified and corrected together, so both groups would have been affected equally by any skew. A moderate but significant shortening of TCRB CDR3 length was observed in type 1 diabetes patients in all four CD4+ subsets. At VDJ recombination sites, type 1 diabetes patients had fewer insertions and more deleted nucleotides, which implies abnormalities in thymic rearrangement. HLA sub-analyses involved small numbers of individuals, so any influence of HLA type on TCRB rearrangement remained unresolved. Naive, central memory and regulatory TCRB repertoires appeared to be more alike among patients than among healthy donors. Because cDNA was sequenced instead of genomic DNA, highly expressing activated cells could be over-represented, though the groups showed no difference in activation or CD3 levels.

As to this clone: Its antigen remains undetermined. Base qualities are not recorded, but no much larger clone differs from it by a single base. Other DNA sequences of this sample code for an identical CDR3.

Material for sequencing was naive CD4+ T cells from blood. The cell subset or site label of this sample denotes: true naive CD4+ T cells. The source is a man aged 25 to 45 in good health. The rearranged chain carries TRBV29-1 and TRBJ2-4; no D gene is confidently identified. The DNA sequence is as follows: TGCAGCGTTGGTCTCCTAGCCAAAAACATTCAGTACTTC. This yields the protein CSVGLLAKNIQYF.